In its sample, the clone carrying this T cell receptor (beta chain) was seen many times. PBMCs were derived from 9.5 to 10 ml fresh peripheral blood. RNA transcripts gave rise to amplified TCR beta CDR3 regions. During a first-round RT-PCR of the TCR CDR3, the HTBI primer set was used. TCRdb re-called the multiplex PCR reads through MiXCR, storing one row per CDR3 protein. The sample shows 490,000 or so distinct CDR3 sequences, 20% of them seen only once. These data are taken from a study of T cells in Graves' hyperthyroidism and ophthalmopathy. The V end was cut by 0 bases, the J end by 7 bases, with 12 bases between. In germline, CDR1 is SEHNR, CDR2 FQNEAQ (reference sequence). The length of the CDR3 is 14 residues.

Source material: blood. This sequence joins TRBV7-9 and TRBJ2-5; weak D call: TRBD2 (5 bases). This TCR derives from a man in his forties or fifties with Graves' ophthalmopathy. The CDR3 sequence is CASSLATDEGTQYF. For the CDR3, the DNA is TGTGCCAGCAGCTTAGCTACAGACGAGGGGACCCAGTACTTC.